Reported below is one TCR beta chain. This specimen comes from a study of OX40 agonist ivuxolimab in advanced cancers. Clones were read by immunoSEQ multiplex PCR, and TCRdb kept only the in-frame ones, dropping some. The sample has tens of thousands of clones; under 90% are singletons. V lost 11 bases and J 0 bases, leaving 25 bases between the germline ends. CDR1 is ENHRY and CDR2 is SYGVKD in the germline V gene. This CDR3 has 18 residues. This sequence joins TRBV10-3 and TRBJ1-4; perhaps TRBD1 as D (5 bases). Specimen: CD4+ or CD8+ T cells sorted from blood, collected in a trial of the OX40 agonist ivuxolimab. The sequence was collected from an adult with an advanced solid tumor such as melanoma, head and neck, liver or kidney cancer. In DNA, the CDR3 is TGTGCCGCCTCCCCTCGACAGAGCCGAACCCCAACTAATGAAAAACTGTTTTTT. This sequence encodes CAASPRQSRTPTNEKLFF.